This T cell receptor (beta chain) was documented in a study of T cell responses to AZD1222 COVID-19 vaccine. This CDR3 comprises 14 residues. CDR1 SGHRS and CDR2 YFSETQ come from the germline V gene. The V segment lost 2 bases and the J segment 3 bases; nucleotides outside the gene matches: 4. Measured with immunoSEQ multiplex PCR; TCRdb has only the in-frame clones, and not every one. The profile shows about 130,000 clones, roughly 92% of them singletons. The chain combines TRBV5-1 with TRBJ1-2, with TRBD1 matching over 7 bases. The sequenced sample was peripheral blood, obtained 28 days after the second AZD1222 dose. The sequence was obtained from an adult who received the AZD1222 COVID-19 vaccine. The CDR3 loop reads CASSLYDRDYGYTF. In nucleotides, the CDR3 is TGCGCCAGCAGCTTATATGACAGGGACTATGGCTACACCTTC.